These T cell receptor beta chains were read from a single sample in a study of cytomegalovirus exposure and HLA in healthy donors. The method was immunoSEQ multiplex PCR; TCRdb's version includes in-frame clones alone and lacks a portion of them. The sample records 100,000 to 150,000 clones, 8.9% being singletons. The source material was PBMCs. These receptors originate from a woman aged 40-49 years in good health and CMV-seropositive. The CDR3 runs from the conserved cysteine through the conserved F or W. A D gene is named only where the DNA matches it firmly. Rows give clone size only sometimes, using once, few, many, or a class for an expanded clone.

CDR3nt | CDR3aa | v_gene | d_gene | j_gene | abundance
TGTGCCAGCAGCTTCGGTGTCGGGGGGGAAGATACGCAGTATTTT | CASSFGVGGEDTQYF | TRBV5-4 | TRBD2 | TRBJ2-3 | -
TGTGCCAGCAGCTTAGACGGCGGGGGGGTTTCCTACGAGCAGTACTTC | CASSLDGGGVSYEQYF | TRBV7-2 | TRBD2 | TRBJ2-7 | -
TGTGCCAGCAGCCAAGATCGTGAAAAACTGTTTTTT | CASSQDREKLFF | TRBV4-2 | - | TRBJ1-4 | few
TGTGCCAGCAGCCAGGACAGGGGAGGCACCGGGGAGCTGTTTTTT | CASSQDRGGTGELFF | TRBV5-4 | TRBD1 | TRBJ2-2 | few
TGTGCCAGTAGTAGGGGCGGCGACACAGATACGCAGTATTTT | CASSRGGDTDTQYF | TRBV19 | - | TRBJ2-3 | few
TGTGCCAGCAGCTCTACAGGGGACCCGACCTACGAGCAGTACTTC | CASSSTGDPTYEQYF | TRBV7-2 | TRBD1 | TRBJ2-7 | few
TGTGCCAGCAGTCGACAGGGGGGCTCTGGGGCCAACGTCCTGACTTTC | CASSRQGGSGANVLTF | TRBV13 | TRBD1 | TRBJ2-6 | few
TGTGCCAGCAGCCTAGGCACGGTGAACACTGAAGCTTTCTTT | CASSLGTVNTEAFF | TRBV5-8 | - | TRBJ1-1 | few
TGCGCCAGCAGCCAGCCGGGACAGGGGAATGAAAAACTGTTTTTT | CASSQPGQGNEKLFF | TRBV4-3 | TRBD1 | TRBJ1-4 | -
TGTGCCAGCTCACAGTTCTCGACAGTGATTACAAGTGGCTACACCTTC | CASSQFSTVITSGYTF | TRBV18 | - | TRBJ1-2 | -